The present entry profiles one TCR beta chain with its context. The antigen remains undetermined. TCRdb keeps only in-frame clones here, not all; method: immunoSEQ multiplex PCR. The table records just under 45,000 clones, 66% of them present only once. These data come from a study of PD-1 blockade in classical Hodgkin lymphoma. Trimming removed 5 bases at V and 2 bases at J, with 16 bases between. Germline values: CDR1 SGHTA, CDR2 FQGNSA. The length of the CDR3 is 15 residues. Indicated time point: cycle 4 day 1 (C4D1), after less than 7 weeks of nivolumab. After autologous stem cell transplantation all patients relapsed, and prior brentuximab vedotin exposure differed between cohorts. Complete response, partial response or progressive disease was recorded as best response. General observations from the study: Newly diagnosed patients were reported to start with lower TCR diversity than healthy donors.

The starting material was peripheral blood mononuclear cells (PBMCs), obtained before the fourth cycle of nivolumab. The origin of this receptor is a human donor with classical Hodgkin lymphoma. The chain is built from TRBV7-2 and TRBJ2-7; D is perhaps TRBD1 or TRBD2 (5 bases each). The CDR3 loop is CASSRARDPTYEQYF. In DNA, the CDR3 is TGTGCCAGCAGCCGAGCCCGGGACCCAACCTACGAGCAGTACTTC. Looking up the rest from reference TRBV7-2 and TRBJ2-7 gives the full variable domain: GAGVSQSPSNKVTEKGKDVELRCDPISGHTALYWYRQSLGQGLEFLIYFQGNSAPDKSGLPSDRFSAERTGGSVSTLTIQRTQQEDSAVYLCASSRARDPTYEQYFGPGTRLTVT.